These 14 T cell receptor beta chains were all obtained from the same sample, sequenced in a study of T cells in Graves' hyperthyroidism and ophthalmopathy. It was RNA transcripts that yielded the amplified TCR beta CDR3 regions. The HTBI primer set served for first-round RT-PCR of the TCR CDR3. TCRdb independently ran MiXCR on the multiplex PCR reads; one entry per CDR3 protein. The profile shows 250,000 to 300,000 distinct CDR3 sequences, more than 10% of them singletons. The sample taken for sequencing was blood. Every receptor here comes from a woman between 25 and 40 years old with Graves' hyperthyroidism that later progressed to Graves' ophthalmopathy.

This clonotype was counted a few times. This may come from a read error, since a much larger clone is one base off. CDR3 sequence reads: CASTRQAGGTDTQYF. DNA of the CDR3: TGTGCCAGCACCCGACAGGCTGGCGGCACAGATACGCAGTATTTT. J is TRBJ2-3 and V is TRBV12-3 or TRBV12-4, with D tentatively TRBD1 (6 bases). The CDR3 spans 15 residues. V was shortened by 7 bases and J by 1 base, with 15 bases between the two germline ends.

This clonotype has ten or more counts. The V call is TRBV27, the J call TRBJ2-1; D unresolved. Germline CDR1 and CDR2: MNHEY and SMNVEV (reference sequence). V shed 8 bases and J shed 4 bases, with 18 bases lying between them. The CDR3 consists of 15 residues. The CDR3 protein is CASASPWVPYNEQFF. CDR3 bases: TGTGCCAGCGCCTCCCCATGGGTACCATACAATGAGCAGTTCTTC.

This clonotype was seen at least ten times. The rearrangement joins TRBV2 to TRBJ2-5; possible D gene TRBD2, 6 bases. V gave up 3 bases and J gave up 3 bases, with 14 bases separating them. The CDR3 sequence is 15 residues long. Germline CDR1 reads SNHLY; CDR2 reads FYNNEI. The CDR3 region is CASSDRGMVKETQYF. The CDR3 nucleotides are TGTGCCAGCAGTGATCGGGGGATGGTGAAAGAGACCCAGTACTTC. Combining the CDR3 with reference TRBV2 and TRBJ2-5 gives the whole variable domain EPEVTQTPSHQVTQMGQEVILRCVPISNHLYFYWYRQILGQKVEFLVSFYNNEISEKSEIFDDQFSVERPDGSNFTLKIRSTKLEDSAMYFCASSDRGMVKETQYFGPGTRLLVL.

This clonotype came up many times. The J gene is TRBJ2-5, the V gene TRBV3-1, with D perhaps matching TRBD1 or TRBD2 (6 bases each). Between the trimmed V and J ends, which lost 1 base and 5 bases, there was a span of 14 bases. Germline assignment: CDR1 LGHDT and CDR2 YNNKEL (reference sequence). The CDR3 spans 15 residues. DNA for the CDR3: TGTGCCAGCAGCCAAGCGGGGGCAGGATGGGAGACCCAGTACTTC. Translation: CASSQAGAGWETQYF.

The chain is built from TRBV5-4 and TRBJ2-1; tentative D call: TRBD2 (5 bases). Trimming pared 3 bases from V and 2 bases from J, leaving 12 bases between. Germline-derived CDR1 and CDR2 are SGHNT and YYREEE (reference sequence). The CDR3 spans 15 residues. CDR3 sequence (DNA): TGTGCCAGCAGCTCCGGACTCCAAGCCTACAATGAGCAGTTCTTC. The encoded protein is CASSSGLQAYNEQFF.

This clonotype was observed at least ten times. The J gene is TRBJ1-1, the V gene TRBV14, with 7 nucleotides matching TRBD1. Germline trimming cut 2 bases from V and 4 bases from J; bases unmatched to any gene: 7. The CDR3 is made up of 15 amino acids. The germline CDR1 and CDR2 sequences are SGHDN and FVKESK. The CDR3 DNA is TGTGCCAGCAGCCAATATACAGGGGTGGGCACTGAAGCTTTCTTT. The encoded protein is CASSQYTGVGTEAFF.

This clonotype has at least ten counts. The chain combines TRBV6-2 or TRBV6-3 with TRBJ2-1; the D gene could be TRBD1 or TRBD2 (5 bases each). The germline V gene has CDR1 MNHEY and CDR2 SVGEGT. The V end was cut by 2 bases, the J end by 0 bases, with 14 bases between. CDR3 length: 17 residues. The CDR3 nucleotides are TGTGCCAGCAGTTACGTCCGAGGGGAGAGCTCCTACAATGAGCAGTTCTTC. Amino acid sequence: CASSYVRGESSYNEQFF.

V usage is TRBV7-2 and J usage is TRBJ2-5; 8 bases match TRBD2. CDR1 is SGHTA, CDR2 FQGNSA, per germline. With 4 bases clipped from V and 4 bases from J, the junction kept 8 bases outside the gene matches. The CDR3 has 15 amino acids. The CDR3 sequence: CASSSPAGVLETQYF. Written as DNA, the CDR3 is TGTGCCAGCAGCTCTCCAGCGGGAGTTTTAGAGACCCAGTACTTC.

On this clonotype itself: Just one base apart from a much larger clone, this may be a read error. The chain employs TRBV24-1 and TRBJ2-1; no clear D. Looked up from germline, CDR1 is KGHDR and CDR2 is SFDVKD. V was clipped by 5 bases and J by 0 bases, with 10 bases between them. The CDR3 covers 15 residues. The CDR3 sequence is CATSARSSSYNEQFF. In DNA form, the CDR3 reads TGTGCCACCAGTGCTCGGTCAAGCTCCTACAATGAGCAGTTCTTC.

This clonotype was seen a handful of times. The chain links TRBV25-1 to TRBJ2-2; 9 bases are a match to TRBD2. V was pared by 2 bases and J by 2 bases, with 3 bases of the junction left unmatched. CDR1 and CDR2 (germline): MGHDK, SYGVNS. The CDR3 sequence is 16 residues long. Here the CDR3 DNA reads TGTGCCAGCAGTGAAGTAGCGGGAGCCAACACCGGGGAGCTGTTTTTT. This codes for CASSEVAGANTGELFF.

Points on this clonotype: This sequence may be a read error, since a much larger clone differs from it by one base. The genes are TRBV2 and TRBJ2-7; no clear D gene. Germline values: CDR1 SNHLY, CDR2 FYNNEI. The V end was cut by 6 bases, the J end by 7 bases, with 16 bases between. The length of the CDR3 is 13 residues. DNA of the CDR3: TGTGCCAGCAGCTTTAACCCTGACAATGAGCAGTACTTC. It codes for CASSFNPDNEQYF.

J is TRBJ2-1 and V is TRBV19, with 8 bases that match TRBD2. CDR1 LNHDA and CDR2 SQIVND come from the germline V gene (reference sequence). This CDR3 has 15 residues. The V segment lost 3 bases and the J segment 5 bases; nucleotides outside the gene matches: 6. CDR3 sequence reads: CASSISREVNNEQFF. The DNA for the CDR3 is TGTGCCAGTAGTATTTCGCGGGAGGTAAACAATGAGCAGTTCTTC.

This clonotype was detected a few times. In nucleotides, the CDR3 is TGTGCCAGCAGCCCGGACAGAACCCATAATTCACCCCTCCACTTT. This translates into CASSPDRTHNSPLHF. This chain joins TRBV5-6 and TRBJ1-6, with D possibly being TRBD1 (6 bases). The CDR3 loop spans 15 amino acids. Germline lookup yields CDR1 SGHDT and CDR2 YYEEEE. Trimming shortened V by 4 bases and J by 5 bases, and 13 bases separated the two germline ends.

This clonotype showed up many times. The chain carries TRBV16 and TRBJ2-5; D is uncertain. V gave up 0 bases and J gave up 4 bases, with 9 bases separating them. Germline-derived CDR1 and CDR2 are KGHSY and FQNENV. The CDR3 is 14 amino acids. The CDR3 spells CASSQSRTRETQYF. CDR3 DNA sequence: TGTGCCAGCAGCCAATCGCGAACGAGAGAGACCCAGTACTTC.